This is a list of T cell receptor beta chains from one sample in a study of radiotherapy plus CTLA-4 blockade in lung cancer. The table came from immunoSEQ multiplex PCR; TCRdb's copy has only in-frame clones and leaves some out. Of around 80,000 clones listed, roughly 80% are singletons. Source: peripheral blood, taken from a patient treated with radiotherapy plus ipilimumab. These receptors came from a human donor with non-small cell lung cancer whose response to radiotherapy plus ipilimumab could not be evaluated. CDR3s include the opening cysteine and the closing phenylalanine or tryptophan. A D gene is named only where the DNA matches it firmly. The size field is filled for only some rows; it gives once, few, many or a size class.

d_call,v_call,j_call,clone_size,cdr3_aa,cdr3_nt
TRBD2,TRBV5-6,TRBJ2-1,once,CASSLLFRSGSVDEQFF,TGTGCCAGCAGCTTGCTTTTTCGGAGCGGGAGTGTCGATGAGCAGTTCTTC
TRBD1,TRBV7-3,TRBJ2-1,-,CASSVGQGAWEQFF,TGTGCCAGCAGCGTCGGACAGGGGGCATGGGAGCAGTTCTTC
-,TRBV5-1,TRBJ2-1,once,CASSLSEYNEQFF,TGCGCCAGCAGCTTGTCTGAGTACAATGAGCAGTTCTTC
TRBD2,TRBV7-9,TRBJ2-7,-,CASSLTLAGTLPDF,TGTGCCAGCAGCTTGACGCTAGCGGGAACCCTACCGGACTTC
-,TRBV9,TRBJ2-5,few,CASSLSEARLQETQYF,TGTGCCAGCAGTCTTTCAGAGGCCCGCCTCCAAGAGACCCAGTACTTC
-,TRBV29-1,TRBJ1-1,-,CSARHGGTEAFF,TGCAGTGCCAGACACGGGGGAACTGAAGCTTTCTTT
TRBD1,TRBV6-5,TRBJ2-7,few,CASSYAGTGFYEQYF,TGTGCCAGCAGTTACGCCGGGACAGGTTTCTACGAGCAGTACTTC
TRBD1,TRBV29-1,TRBJ1-1,-,CSVRSSGQAVLRAFF,TGCAGCGTCCGAAGCTCGGGACAGGCCGTCCTAAGAGCTTTCTTT
TRBD1,TRBV4-2,TRBJ2-7,-,CASSPYTGTEVYEQYF,TGTGCCAGCAGCCCATATACCGGGACAGAGGTCTACGAGCAGTACTTC
-,TRBV4-1,TRBJ1-2,many,CASSQPAQGGEYGYTF,TGCGCCAGCAGCCAACCTGCGCAAGGGGGAGAGTATGGCTACACCTTC
-,TRBV4-1,TRBJ1-2,-,CASSQPSQGGYTF,TGCGCCAGCAGCCAACCCAGTCAGGGTGGCTACACCTTC
-,TRBV2,TRBJ2-5,-,CASSEVYSRVETQYF,TGTGCCAGCAGTGAAGTGTACAGCAGGGTTGAGACCCAGTACTTC
-,TRBV19,TRBJ2-2,-,CASTPTVRVDTGELFF,TGTGCCAGTACTCCTACGGTCAGGGTAGACACCGGGGAGCTGTTTTTT
TRBD1,TRBV7-8,TRBJ1-2,-,CASSTKTGQGILARYGYTF,TGTGCCAGCAGCACAAAGACCGGACAGGGCATTCTAGCGAGATATGGCTACACCTTC
-,TRBV6-1,TRBJ2-7,-,CASRGLPPAYEQYF,TGTGCCAGCAGAGGACTACCCCCGGCCTACGAGCAGTACTTC
-,TRBV10-3,TRBJ1-4,few,CAISLGLLRNEKLFF,TGTGCCATCAGTCTTGGACTCCTTCGTAATGAAAAACTGTTTTTT
TRBD1,TRBV27,TRBJ2-3,-,CASSPLTGGYTDTQYF,TGTGCCAGCAGTCCGTTGACAGGGGGGTACACAGATACGCAGTATTTT
-,TRBV6-6,TRBJ2-2,once,CASSYAGTTGELFF,TGTGCCAGCAGTTACGCGGGGACCACCGGGGAGCTGTTTTTT
TRBD1,TRBV5-4,TRBJ2-5,-,CASSLPQGVQETQYF,TGTGCCAGCAGCTTGCCCCAGGGGGTTCAAGAGACCCAGTACTTC
TRBD1,TRBV5-6,TRBJ1-2,few,CASSTGQGAVYGYTF,TGTGCCAGCAGCACAGGACAGGGGGCCGTCTATGGCTACACCTTC
-,TRBV5-6,TRBJ1-2,few,CASSTIFRVRNYGYTF,TGTGCCAGCAGCACGATTTTCAGGGTACGGAACTATGGCTACACCTTC
TRBD2,TRBV5-1,TRBJ2-1,-,CASSPQIAGTFYNEQFF,TGCGCCAGCAGCCCTCAAATAGCGGGGACATTCTACAATGAGCAGTTCTTC
-,TRBV5-1,TRBJ2-6,-,CASSLIAGSGANVLTF,TGCGCCAGCAGCTTGATCGCGGGATCTGGGGCCAACGTCCTGACTTTC
TRBD1,TRBV5-6,TRBJ1-2,-,CASSPTGADGYTF,TGTGCCAGCAGCCCTACAGGGGCGGACGGCTACACCTTC
-,TRBV19,TRBJ1-2,few,CASSATAYGYTF,TGTGCCAGTAGTGCGACAGCGTATGGCTACACCTTC
TRBD2,TRBV10-3,TRBJ2-3,-,CAIIGGEDPSTDTQYF,TGTGCCATCATTGGGGGGGAGGATCCTAGCACAGATACGCAGTATTTT
-,TRBV19,TRBJ2-1,few,CASLDSLSYNEQFF,TGTGCCAGCCTCGACAGCCTCTCCTACAATGAGCAGTTCTTC
TRBD1,TRBV19,TRBJ2-1,-,CASKNRGQGAYNEQFF,TGTGCCAGTAAGAATAGGGGACAGGGGGCCTACAATGAGCAGTTCTTC
-,TRBV6-6,TRBJ2-7,few,CASSYVGGQAYEQYF,TGTGCCAGCAGTTACGTAGGAGGCCAGGCCTACGAGCAGTACTTC
TRBD2,TRBV9,TRBJ2-4,-,CASSVGGGADIQYF,TGTGCCAGCAGCGTAGGGGGAGGGGCTGACATTCAGTACTTC
-,TRBV28,TRBJ2-7,-,CASSSRGTGFSYEQYF,TGTGCCAGCAGTTCCCGGGGGACGGGCTTCTCCTACGAGCAGTACTTC
TRBD1,TRBV6-6,TRBJ2-2,-,CASTGAYSGELFF,TGTGCCAGTACAGGGGCCTACTCCGGGGAGCTGTTTTTT
TRBD1,TRBV5-1,TRBJ2-5,-,CASSSTGQGSQETQYF,TGCGCCAGCAGCTCCACGGGACAGGGGTCTCAAGAGACCCAGTACTTC
-,TRBV15,TRBJ2-7,-,CATRADQTSEQYF,TGTGCCACCAGAGCAGACCAAACAAGCGAGCAGTACTTC
-,TRBV5-1,TRBJ1-2,few,CASSNPPGENGYTF,TGCGCCAGCAGTAACCCCCCGGGAGAAAATGGCTACACCTTC
-,TRBV6-5,TRBJ1-2,once,CASRGEGGYGYTF,TGTGCCAGCAGGGGGGAGGGTGGCTATGGCTACACCTTC
-,TRBV7-9,TRBJ1-2,-,CASSFPGDGWQGYTF,TGTGCCAGCAGCTTTCCAGGGGATGGATGGCAGGGCTACACCTTC
-,TRBV7-3,TRBJ2-6,-,CASSLSGGSGANVLTF,TGTGCCAGCAGCTTAAGCGGCGGCTCTGGGGCCAACGTCCTGACTTTC
TRBD1,TRBV5-5,TRBJ1-3,-,CASSQGTGGNTIYF,TGTGCCAGCAGCCAGGGGACAGGGGGCAACACCATATATTTT
-,TRBV9,TRBJ1-1,-,CASSPRPVDMNTEAFF,TGTGCCAGCAGCCCACGACCAGTCGACATGAACACTGAAGCTTTCTTT
-,TRBV27,TRBJ1-6,-,CASSLAQSYNSPLHF,TGTGCCAGCAGTTTAGCCCAGTCTTATAATTCACCCCTCCACTTT